The 16 T cell receptor beta chains listed next were all sequenced from one sample in a study of shared clonotypes between healthy human individuals. Here immunoSEQ multiplex PCR was the method, and the copy in TCRdb shows in-frame clones only, minus some. The data show 950,000 to 1,200,000 clones, around 77% seen once. The sample comprised memory CD4+ T cells from PBMCs. The subset here: CD45RA-negative fraction. These TCRs come from a man aged 18 to 29 in good health. Some clones in this sample may be carry-over from other donors' samples.

The sample holds one count of this clone. V is TRBV5-6 and J is TRBJ1-1, with 9 positions matching TRBD1. The germline gives CDR1 SGHDT, CDR2 YYEEEE. The ends lost 4 bases at V and 1 base at J; junction bases unmatched: 11. The CDR3 has 17 residues. CDR3 sequence (DNA): TGTGCCAGCAGCAATTCCGGACAGGGGATGGGGAACACTGAAGCTTTCTTT. This sequence encodes CASSNSGQGMGNTEAFF.

The chain is built from TRBV5-1 and TRBJ2-2; the match to TRBD1 covers 7 bases. The CDR3 runs to 16 residues. V lost 2 bases to trimming and J lost 1 base; unmatched junction nucleotides: 5. Germline V CDR1 and CDR2: SGHRS, YFSETQ. CDR3 sequence reads: CASSFQAGGNTGELFF. The CDR3 nucleotides are TGCGCCAGCAGCTTCCAGGCAGGGGGGAACACCGGGGAGCTGTTTTTT.

The chain carries TRBV5-4 and TRBJ1-2, with D possibly being TRBD1 (5 bases). Per germline, CDR1 SGHNT and CDR2 YYREEE (reference sequence). V lost 1 base and J 0 bases, leaving 13 bases between the germline ends. There are 16 residues in the CDR3. The CDR3 sequence: CASSLPMGPANYGYTF. In nucleotides, the CDR3 is TGTGCCAGCAGCTTGCCGATGGGGCCAGCTAACTATGGCTACACCTTC.

This clone was seen once. J is TRBJ2-5 and V is TRBV11-2; D is possibly TRBD1 (6 bases). V was clipped by 3 bases and J by 7 bases, with 15 bases between them. CDR1 SGHAT and CDR2 FQNNGV come from the germline V gene. The length of the CDR3 is 14 residues. For the CDR3, the DNA is TGTGCCAGCAGCTTTAACGCAGGGGCTAGGACCCAGTACTTC. This encodes CASSFNAGARTQYF.

This chain joins TRBV5-1 and TRBJ2-1; D may be TRBD2 (6 bases). V lost 0 bases and J 7 bases, leaving 17 bases between the germline ends. There are 16 residues in the CDR3. In germline, CDR1 is SGHRS, CDR2 YFSETQ. This CDR3 is CASSLALAEGINEQFF. The CDR3, as DNA: TGCGCCAGCAGCTTGGCCCTCGCGGAGGGAATAAATGAGCAGTTCTTC.

This clone was seen a single time. CDR3 residues: CASSEEVIGEMFF. The CDR3 DNA reads TGTGCCAGCAGTGAAGAAGTTATCGGGGAGATGTTTTTT. The V call is TRBV2, the J call TRBJ1-4, with D unresolved. Germline V gives CDR1 SNHLY, CDR2 FYNNEI. V was trimmed by 1 base and J by 15 bases, leaving 15 bases between them. This CDR3 has 13 residues.

The chain has TRBV6-1 and TRBJ2-5, with D perhaps assigned TRBD1 or TRBD2 (5 bases each). The CDR3 sequence is 13 residues long. The V end lost 6 bases, the J end lost 5 bases, and 13 bases lay between the germline ends. Germline-derived CDR1 and CDR2 are MNHNS and SASEGT. As DNA, the CDR3 is TGTGCCAGCAGGAGAGGGGCAGGGGAGACCCAGTACTTC. Translation: CASRRGAGETQYF.

V usage is TRBV4-2 and J usage is TRBJ2-3, with a weak D call TRBD2 (6 bases). The V end was cut by 1 base, the J end by 1 base, with 15 bases between. The CDR3 is 17 residues long. The germline CDR1 and CDR2 sequences are LGHNA and YNFKEQ. CDR3 residues: CASSQARAGEGTDTQYF. CDR3 nucleotides: TGTGCCAGCAGCCAAGCACGAGCGGGTGAAGGCACAGATACGCAGTATTTT.

This clone was counted once. V gene TRBV29-1 combines with J gene TRBJ2-7, with D uncertain. The V end lost 5 bases, the J end lost 0 bases, and 11 bases lay between the germline ends. Germline V CDR1 and CDR2: SQVTM, ANQGSEA. The CDR3 loop spans 13 amino acids. CDR3 sequence reads: CSVPQESSYEQYF. CDR3 coding DNA: TGCAGCGTTCCTCAGGAGAGCTCCTACGAGCAGTACTTC.

The gene calls are TRBV7-3 and TRBJ2-4; 12 bases fit TRBD1. V was pared by 3 bases and J by 7 bases, with 10 bases of the junction left unmatched. CDR3 size: 17 residues. Germline CDR1 and CDR2: SGHTA and FQGTGA. CDR3 coding DNA: TGTGCCAGCAGCTTCTCCGGGACAGGGGGCGCAGGGAACATTCAGTACTTC. Its translation is CASSFSGTGGAGNIQYF. The variable domain in full, completed from reference TRBV7-3 and TRBJ2-4, reads GAGVSQTPSNKVTEKGKYVELRCDPISGHTALYWYRQSLGQGPEFLIYFQGTGAADDSGLPNDRFFAVRPEGSVSTLKIQRTERGDSAVYLCASSFSGTGGAGNIQYFGAGTRLSVL.

V gene TRBV28 combines with J gene TRBJ2-7; the D is unclear. The CDR3 is 15 residues long. The germline CDR1 and CDR2 sequences are MDHEN and SYDVKM. V dropped 5 bases and J dropped 7 bases, with 21 bases sitting between them. The CDR3 DNA follows: TGTGCCAGCAGTCTCCCTCGGACCTCCGTCGGGGAGCAGTACTTC. It is translated as CASSLPRTSVGEQYF.

This chain links TRBV11-2 with TRBJ2-5, with a possible D match to TRBD1 (6 bases). Trimming stripped 1 base from V and 2 bases from J, with 8 bases between. Germline V lookup: CDR1 SGHAT, CDR2 FQNNGV. CDR3 length: 14 residues. CDR3 sequence (DNA): TGTGCCAGCAGCTTAGGAGGGACACAAGAGACCCAGTACTTC. It is translated as CASSLGGTQETQYF.

This clone was seen a few times. The rearrangement joins TRBV28 to TRBJ1-1, with D uncertain. The V gene's germline CDR1 is MDHEN and CDR2 SYDVKM. V dropped 8 bases and J dropped 2 bases, with 9 bases sitting between them. This CDR3 has 12 residues. CDR3 sequence (DNA): TGTGCCAGCCTGGACCTCAACACTGAAGCTTTCTTT. Translation: CASLDLNTEAFF.

The V and J genes are TRBV29-1 and TRBJ2-1; the match to TRBD2 covers 7 bases. The CDR3 consists of 15 residues. The junction had 9 bases not matched to a gene; V was cut back by 1 base and J by 6 bases. Germline assignment: CDR1 SQVTM and CDR2 ANQGSEA. The CDR3 here is CSVEGTSRSLNEQFF. The CDR3 nucleotides read TGCAGCGTTGAAGGGACTAGTCGTTCCCTCAATGAGCAGTTCTTC.

The chain recombines TRBV7-8 with TRBJ2-3; a possible D gene is TRBD1 (5 bases). Germline CDR1 is SGHVS and CDR2 is FQNEAQ. Between the trimmed V and J ends, which lost 3 bases and 0 bases, there was a span of 16 bases. The CDR3 runs 17 residues. In nucleotides, the CDR3 is TGTGCCAGCAGCTTTGGCCGGGCGAGGACAAGCACAGATACGCAGTATTTT. Residues: CASSFGRARTSTDTQYF. Drawing the rest from reference TRBV7-8 and TRBJ2-3, the complete variable domain is GAGVSQSPRYKVAKRGQDVALRCDPISGHVSLFWYQQALGQGPEFLTYFQNEAQLDKSGLPSDRFFAERPEGSVSTLKIQRTQQEDSAVYLCASSFGRARTSTDTQYFGPGTRLTVL.

This chain uses TRBV19 with TRBJ2-7; D is ambiguous. This CDR3 has 16 residues. The V end lost 5 bases, the J end lost 0 bases, and 17 bases lay between the germline ends. CDR1 is LNHDA and CDR2 is SQIVND in the germline V gene (reference sequence). As DNA, the CDR3 is TGTGCCAGTAGTGCCCGACACTATTCGAGCTCCTACGAGCAGTACTTC. It specifies CASSARHYSSSYEQYF. The complete variable domain, with remaining parts taken from reference TRBV19 and TRBJ2-7, reads DGGITQSPKYLFRKEGQNVTLSCEQNLNHDAMYWYRQDPGQGLRLIYYSQIVNDFQKGDIAEGYSVSREKKESFPLTVTSAQKNPTAFYLCASSARHYSSSYEQYFGPGTRLTVT.